This T cell receptor (beta chain) was recorded in a study of T-cell memory formation after mild COVID-19. Study results and limitations: Prior to infection, memory already included some responding clones, suggesting cross-reactive memory joined.

TCRdb re-analysed the 5' RACE reads in MiXCR, keeping a single row per CDR3 protein. Of a few hundred thousand distinct CDR3 sequences listed, 28% are singletons. This CDR3 spans 14 amino acids. Per germline, CDR1 SEHNR and CDR2 FQNEAQ (reference sequence). Trimming took 4 bases from V and 5 from J; bases not matched to a gene: 7. This clonotype has just one count. Its matching antigen is unknown. Sequencing used PBMCs or a T cell subset sorted from them (not recorded which). V gene TRBV7-9 combines with J gene TRBJ1-1; 7 bases match TRBD1. This clonotype was sampled from an adult woman who had mild COVID-19 (a few samples of this study predate the infection). Cell type and time point are not known. CDR3 in amino acids: CASSSPGTVTEAFF. In DNA form, the CDR3 reads TGTGCCAGCAGCTCTCCCGGGACAGTGACTGAAGCTTTCTTT.